Described below is a single T cell receptor (beta chain) sequence and its context. Its specificity is unknown. Unique molecular identifiers were incorporated when the TCRbeta library was constructed. TCRdb independently ran MiXCR on the PCR reads; one entry per CDR3 protein. The sample contains 190,000 or so distinct CDR3 sequences, 6.3% of which appear only once. The data derive from a study of T-cell reconstitution after alpha-beta-depleted transplantation in children. Regarding the study as a whole: Hyperexpanded clones declined; after one year, newly produced T cells mostly supplied diversity.

Source: PBMCs, taken before TCRalphabeta/CD19-depleted stem cell transplant. This sequence was found in a girl under three years old with combined immunodeficiency, due to receive a stem cell transplant.

The CDR3 spells CASSETGMGVTDTQYF. The CDR3 region has the DNA TGTGCCAGCAGTGAAACAGGGATGGGGGTAACAGATACGCAGTATTTT. The chain couples TRBV6-1 to TRBJ2-3, with D perhaps TRBD1 (6 bases). Per the germline V gene, CDR1 is MNHNS and CDR2 is SASEGT. The CDR3 extends over 16 amino acids. V was shortened by 2 bases and J by 3 bases, with 15 bases between the two germline ends.